Presented here are 16 T cell receptor beta chains from one specimen sequenced in a study of T cell repertoires in cytomegalovirus infection. No cognate antigen is known for these TCRs. TCRdb redid the calling of the reads with MiXCR, one entry per CDR3 protein. The sample consists of some 940,000 distinct CDR3 sequences, about 33% of them appearing once. The specimen comprised cultured CD8+ T cells from PBMCs, sampled from culture after CMV antigen stimulation. Receptors were obtained from a human donor in good health (CMV status not recorded). Some clones in this sample may be carry-over from other donors' samples.

As concerns this clonotype: At one end, the junction sequence differs from germline, possibly due to a read error. The chain carries TRBV6-2 or TRBV6-3 and TRBJ2-3; D gene uncertain. The CDR3 covers 13 residues. The V gene's germline CDR1 is MNHEY and CDR2 SVGEGT. In nucleotides, the CDR3 is TGTGTCAGCAGTTTAGCTTGGTCGGATACGCAGTATTTT. Translated: CVSSLAWSDTQYF.

The chain is built from TRBV14 and TRBJ2-1; TRBD1 is a possible D gene (6 bases). Germline CDR1 reads SGHDN; CDR2 reads FVKESK. This CDR3 is 16 amino acids long. Trimming took off 1 base at V and 4 bases at J, with 14 bases between the two ends. CDR3 sequence: CASSQGGQGWYNEQFF. CDR3 DNA sequence: TGTGCCAGCAGCCAAGGCGGGCAGGGGTGGTACAATGAGCAGTTCTTC.

Only a few counts were recorded for this clonotype. The chain joins TRBV11-3 to TRBJ2-5; 7 bases fit TRBD1. This CDR3 contains 18 residues. Germline CDR1 and CDR2: SGHNT and YENEEA. Germline trimming cut 0 bases from V and 5 bases from J; bases unmatched to any gene: 15. CDR3 nucleotides: TGTGCCAGCAGCTTAGATTTGAAGGTGACAGGGAGTGTGGAGACCCAGTACTTC. Translated: CASSLDLKVTGSVETQYF.

Ten or more counts support this clonotype. CDR3 amino acids: CASSFAGPEGDTQYF. Written as DNA, the CDR3 is TGTGCCAGCAGCTTTGCGGGACCCGAGGGGGATACGCAGTATTTT. The rearrangement links TRBV7-9 to TRBJ2-3, with D possibly being TRBD2 (6 bases). The CDR3 consists of 15 residues. Trimming took off 3 bases at V and 6 bases at J, with 16 bases between the two ends. CDR1 and CDR2 (germline): SEHNR, FQNEAQ (reference sequence).

The rearrangement joins TRBV20-1 to TRBJ1-2; unclear D gene. Germline assignment: CDR1 DFQATT and CDR2 SNEGSKA (reference sequence). This CDR3 spans 14 amino acids. V was trimmed by 0 bases and J by 6 bases, leaving 14 bases between them. DNA for the CDR3: TGCAGTGCTAGAGATGGTAAAACGCCTCATGGCTACACCTTC. Translation: CSARDGKTPHGYTF.

Of note for this clonotype: It is likely a read error, because the conserved phenylalanine at the end of the CDR3 is missing. The V call is TRBV19, the J call TRBJ1-1; no definite D call. Germline assignment: CDR1 LNHDA and CDR2 SQIVND (reference sequence). This CDR3 comprises 13 residues. V lost 4 bases and J lost 3, with 9 bases in between. CDR3 bases: TGTGCCAGTAGTAATCGAAAGGACACTGAAGCTTTCCTT. This encodes CASSNRKDTEAFL.

This clonotype was seen repeatedly, ten times or more. This chain uses TRBV6-2 or TRBV6-3 with TRBJ2-2; no definite D call. The CDR3 sequence is 16 residues long. V lost 6 bases and J lost 7, with 21 bases in between. The germline gives CDR1 MNHEY, CDR2 SVGEGT. CDR3 protein: CASSQLEYLTVGELFF. The CDR3 region has the DNA TGTGCCAGCAGCCAACTGGAGTATCTCACGGTCGGGGAGCTGTTTTTT.

This clonotype occurred a few times. Possible read error: a much larger clone is one base away. The chain couples TRBV5-1 to TRBJ2-5; D is ambiguous. The CDR3 is made up of 15 amino acids. Germline loops: CDR1 SGHRS, CDR2 YFSETQ. V was clipped by 0 bases and J by 7 bases, with 16 bases between them. The CDR3, as DNA: TGCGCCAGCAGCTTGGTCGTCATTCTGGCGACGACCCAGTACTTC. It encodes CASSLVVILATTQYF.

The sample holds a few counts of this clonotype. The chain joins TRBV7-6 to TRBJ2-5; D is unclear. The CDR3 is 13 residues long. Germline CDR1 is SGHVS and CDR2 is FNYEAQ. Trimming removed 5 bases from V and 1 base from J, with 8 bases in between. CDR3 DNA: TGTGCCAGCAGCCGGTCACTCCAAGAGACCCAGTACTTC. Its translation is CASSRSLQETQYF.

This clonotype was seen more than once but under ten times. This chain connects TRBV19 to TRBJ2-7; D may be TRBD1 or TRBD2 (6 bases each). Germline lookup yields CDR1 LNHDA and CDR2 SQIVND (reference sequence). The CDR3 has 14 residues. V was shortened by 3 bases and J by 6 bases, with 15 bases between the two germline ends. The CDR3 reads CASSMRGHLTEQYV. CDR3 DNA sequence: TGTGCCAGTAGTATGCGGGGACACCTGACCGAGCAGTACGTC.

This clonotype has just a few counts. This chain links TRBV6-1 with TRBJ2-7, with a possible D match to TRBD1 (6 bases). The CDR3 spans 14 residues. Looked up from germline, CDR1 is MNHNS and CDR2 is SASEGT. V was trimmed by 1 base and J by 5 bases, leaving 12 bases between them. As DNA, the CDR3 is TGTGCCAGCAGTGAAGGGCCGAACAGGGACGAGCAGTACGTC. This codes for CASSEGPNRDEQYV.

The sample holds a few counts of this clonotype. J is TRBJ2-1 and V is TRBV7-9; 8 bases agree with TRBD2. The CDR3 has 22 amino acids. Per germline, CDR1 SEHNR and CDR2 FQNEAQ (reference sequence). V dropped 0 bases and J dropped 3; count of bases not matched to a gene: 22. In DNA, the CDR3 is TGTGCCAGCAGCTTAGCGTACGTCTTAGAGAGGAGCGGGGGAGACAGCTACAATGAGCAGTTCTTC. The encoded protein is CASSLAYVLERSGGDSYNEQFF.

This clonotype was recorded a few times. This chain joins TRBV6-6 and TRBJ2-7; the D gene is possibly TRBD1 (6 bases). Trimming left V 6 bases short and J 0 bases short, with 15 bases between. Germline assignment: CDR1 MNHNY and CDR2 SVGAGI (reference sequence). CDR3 size: 15 residues. The DNA for the CDR3 is TGTGCCAGCAGCCTCCGGCAGGGGACCTCCTACGAGCAGTACGTC. It is translated as CASSLRQGTSYEQYV.

The chain links TRBV7-9 to TRBJ1-2; the D gene is possibly TRBD1 (6 bases). V lost 4 bases and J lost 5, with 14 bases in between. CDR3 length equals 14 residues. Germline V gene data show CDR1 as SEHNR and CDR2 as FQNEAQ (reference sequence). The CDR3: CASSSRTEGYGYTF. In DNA, the CDR3 is TGTGCCAGCAGCTCCCGGACAGAAGGGTATGGCTACACCTTC.

In its sample, this clonotype was seen a few times. The chain is built from TRBV4-1 and TRBJ2-3, with 12 bases lining up with TRBD2. CDR1 and CDR2 (germline): MGHRA, YSYEKL. The V and J ends lost 2 bases and 0 bases, in that order; junction bases with no gene match: 12. The CDR3 loop spans 20 amino acids. The CDR3 DNA reads TGCGCCAGCAGCCAACGGACTAGCGGGGCCACTCACCCTAGCACAGATACGCAGTATTTT. Its translation is CASSQRTSGATHPSTDTQYF.

The chain joins TRBV6-6 to TRBJ1-4, with TRBD1 identical over 7 bases. This CDR3 is 16 amino acids long. After removal of 2 bases from V and 5 bases from J, the junction contained 8 bases not matched to a gene. Germline V gene lookup returns CDR1 MNHNY and CDR2 SVGAGI (reference sequence). The CDR3 DNA follows: TGTGCCAGCAGTTACGTGACAGGGAAAGCGAATGAAAAACTGTTTTTT. This codes for CASSYVTGKANEKLFF.